The T cell receptor (beta chain) under discussion was sequenced for a study of shared clonotypes between healthy human individuals. Per germline, CDR1 SGHRS and CDR2 YFSETQ. V was pared by 4 bases and J by 3 bases, with 12 bases between. CDR3 length equals 14 residues. As to this clone: Its specificity is not known.

Study observations and caveats: Naive subsets generally exceeded memory subsets in estimated richness.

Genomic DNA (from each subset) was split evenly across several immunoSEQ plates. Profiled with immunoSEQ multiplex PCR; TCRdb holds only in-frame clones, not every one. The sample includes 800,000 to 1,200,000 clones, about 80% of them seen just once. The receptor was isolated from a man aged 18 to 29 in good health. Some clones in this sample may be carry-over from other donors' samples. The specimen sequenced was memory CD4+ T cells from PBMCs. Stated subset: CD45RA-negative fraction. The chain links TRBV5-1 to TRBJ2-3; D remains unclear. Here the CDR3 reads CASSPLGSTDTQYF. DNA for the CDR3: TGCGCCAGCAGCCCCCTAGGGTCAACAGATACGCAGTATTTT.